The clone carrying this T cell receptor beta chain was observed a handful of times. The antigen is undetermined. The sample belongs to a study of memory CD4+ T cells and cytomegalovirus serostatus. The overall study: This sample comes from healthy Belgian adults, 9 CMV seropositive, approximately 24 seronegative.

V gave up 0 bases and J gave up 6 bases; unmatched junction bases: 4. Germline V gene sequence: CDR1 SGHRS, CDR2 YFSETQ. The CDR3 has 14 amino acids. Notes on the study in general: Of 150 to 200 reported CMV TCRbeta sequences, about 70 were found in memory CD4+ repertoires. Suggested: most of the CMV-linked TCR signature lies in CD4+ memory cells.

Authors' processing steps: After removing out-of-frame reads, over 2 million distinct TCRbeta sequences remained. Here immunoSEQ multiplex PCR was the method, and the copy in TCRdb shows in-frame clones only, minus some. V and J calls and clone size are given by that table; D and trimming were obtained from the DNA. The table has 56,000 or so clones, around 76% seen once. Single viable CD3+CD4+CD8-CD45RO+ cells were sorted as the memory CD4+ T cells. Sequencing input: memory CD4+ T cells from blood. The source of this sequence is an adult in good health and CMV-seronegative. The rearrangement joins TRBV5-1 to TRBJ1-2; 8 bases align to TRBD1. The CDR3 region is CASSLAQGEDGYTF. The CDR3 bases are TGCGCCAGCAGCTTGGCACAGGGGGAAGATGGCTACACCTTC.